This paragraph reports one T cell receptor beta chain. The antigen remains undetermined. The data derive from a study of cytomegalovirus exposure and HLA in healthy donors. Use of 60 Vbeta and 13 Jbeta primers characterized the PCR. Profiled with immunoSEQ multiplex PCR; TCRdb holds only in-frame clones, not every one. The profile shows 85,000 to 100,000 clones, about 87% of them singletons. Study-level findings and limits: Immune exposure information comprised only CMV serostatus. In vitro, three CMV-associated chains proved specific for CMV antigens. In a later analysis, across HLA loci, associated TCR counts were highest for DRB1, lowest for HLA-C. A classifier reportedly called cytomegalovirus status with high sensitivity and specificity.

The V end lost 0 bases, the J end lost 0 bases, and 6 bases lay between the germline ends. The CDR3 contains 15 residues. Per the germline V gene, CDR1 is MNHEY and CDR2 is SVGAGI. Sequencing used PBMCs. This clonotype was sampled from a man aged 18 to 30 in good health and CMV-seronegative. The V gene is TRBV6-5, the J gene TRBJ1-5; no firm D call. The CDR3 DNA reads as TGTGCCAGCAGTTACTCAGGAGTTAGCAATCAGCCCCAGCATTTT. It specifies CASSYSGVSNQPQHF.